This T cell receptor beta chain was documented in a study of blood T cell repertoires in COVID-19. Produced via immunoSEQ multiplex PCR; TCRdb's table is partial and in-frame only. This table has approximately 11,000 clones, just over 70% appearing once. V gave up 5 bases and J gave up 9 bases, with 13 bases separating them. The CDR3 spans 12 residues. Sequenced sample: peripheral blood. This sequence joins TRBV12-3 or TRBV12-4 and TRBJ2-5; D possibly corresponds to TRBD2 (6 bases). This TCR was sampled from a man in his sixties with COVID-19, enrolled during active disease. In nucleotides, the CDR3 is TGTGCCAGCAGTCCAAAGCCGGGAGCCCAGTACTTC. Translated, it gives CASSPKPGAQYF.